The 24 T cell receptor beta chains below all came from one sample that was sequenced in a study of cytomegalovirus exposure and HLA in healthy donors. Primers included in the PCR were 60 Vbeta and 13 Jbeta primers. Here immunoSEQ multiplex PCR was the method, and the copy in TCRdb shows in-frame clones only, minus some. The repertoire has 150,000 or so clones, 74% of them found once; the top ten carry roughly 2%. The source material was PBMCs. Source of these receptors: a man aged 30 to 45 in good health and CMV-seronegative.

The rearrangement links TRBV28 to TRBJ2-1; unclear D gene. The germline CDR1 and CDR2 sequences are MDHEN and SYDVKM. The ends were cut back, 2 bases at V and 4 bases at J, with 9 bases in the middle. This CDR3 region has 14 residues. The CDR3 bases are TGTGCCAGCAGTTTACCCCCCAGGTACAATGAGCAGTTCTTC. Its protein product is CASSLPPRYNEQFF.

V usage is TRBV5-8 and J usage is TRBJ2-4; D is perhaps TRBD1 (6 bases). From germline, CDR1 is SGHTS and CDR2 YDEGEE. Trimming cost V 4 bases and J 0 bases, with 11 bases left between them. CDR3 size: 15 residues. CDR3 sequence (DNA): TGTGCCAGCAGCCGGGACACCATAGCCAAAAACATTCAGTACTTC. This codes for CASSRDTIAKNIQYF.

V gene TRBV7-8 combines with J gene TRBJ2-1, with D possibly matching TRBD2 (6 bases). Trimming took 1 base from V and 0 from J, leaving 13 bases between them. This CDR3 comprises 17 residues. From germline, CDR1 is SGHVS and CDR2 FQNEAQ. As DNA, the CDR3 is TGTGCCAGCAGCTTAGATCCGGCGGGGAGCTCCTACAATGAGCAGTTCTTC. Protein: CASSLDPAGSSYNEQFF.

The chain employs TRBV27 and TRBJ2-1; D is unclear. V was shortened by 5 bases and J by 5 bases, with 16 bases between the two germline ends. This CDR3 is built from 15 residues. Germline V gene sequence: CDR1 MNHEY, CDR2 SMNVEV (reference sequence). CDR3 in DNA: TGTGCCAGCAGTCCTAGAGTGAAAGCCCACAATGAGCAGTTCTTC. Its translation: CASSPRVKAHNEQFF.

The rearrangement uses TRBV5-4 and TRBJ2-1; maybe TRBD2 (5 bases). The CDR3 sequence is 14 residues long. V lost 3 bases and J 5 bases, leaving 12 bases between the germline ends. Germline CDR1 is SGHNT and CDR2 is YYREEE (reference sequence). The CDR3 reads CASSWSWRNNEQFF. CDR3 coding DNA: TGTGCCAGCAGCTGGTCGTGGAGGAACAATGAGCAGTTCTTC.

V usage is TRBV5-1 and J usage is TRBJ2-2; TRBD1 might be the D (6 bases). The CDR3 is 15 residues long. V lost 5 bases to trimming and J lost 5 bases, with 16 bases between them. Looked up from germline, CDR1 is SGHRS and CDR2 is YFSETQ. CDR3 DNA: TGCGCCAGCAGTCAATCGGACAGATTTACCGGGGAGCTGTTTTTT. It is translated as CASSQSDRFTGELFF.

This chain links TRBV19 with TRBJ1-5, with D perhaps TRBD1 (6 bases). Trimming shortened V by 6 bases and J by 0 bases, and 12 bases separated the two germline ends. The CDR3 is made up of 15 amino acids. In germline, CDR1 is LNHDA, CDR2 SQIVND (reference sequence). CDR3 bases: TGTGCCAGTAGCTCGACAGGATTTAGCAATCAGCCCCAGCATTTT. It translates to CASSSTGFSNQPQHF.

The chain is built from TRBV30 and TRBJ2-2; tentative D call: TRBD1 (6 bases). This CDR3 has 16 residues. Germline CDR1 is GTSNPN and CDR2 is SVGIG (reference sequence). Trimming took 0 bases from V and 5 from J, leaving 16 bases between them. The CDR3 DNA reads TGTGCCTGGAGTGTACTAGGGACAATCAAAACCGGGGAGCTGTTTTTT. Translating gives CAWSVLGTIKTGELFF.

The gene calls are TRBV6-1 and TRBJ1-2; perhaps TRBD1 as D (5 bases). The germline V gene encodes CDR1 MNHNS and CDR2 SASEGT. The length of the CDR3 is 13 residues. Trimming took 5 bases from V and 7 from J, leaving 14 bases between them. This CDR3 is CASSPISTAGYTF. As DNA, the CDR3 is TGTGCCAGCAGTCCCATATCGACAGCTGGCTACACCTTC.

The chain employs TRBV14 and TRBJ2-2; D not certain. The CDR3 has 13 residues. Between the trimmed V and J ends, which lost 3 bases and 5 bases, there was a span of 7 bases. Germline assignment: CDR1 SGHDN and CDR2 FVKESK. CDR3 nucleotides: TGTGCCAGCAGCCACGACTTAACCGGGGAGCTGTTTTTT. This sequence encodes CASSHDLTGELFF. Together with reference TRBV14 and TRBJ2-2, the CDR3 gives the full variable domain: EAGVTQFPSHSVIEKGQTVTLRCDPISGHDNLYWYRRVMGKEIKFLLHFVKESKQDESGMPNNRFLAERTGGTYSTLKVQPAELEDSGVYFCASSHDLTGELFFGEGSRLTVL.

The chain employs TRBV6-6 and TRBJ2-5; the match to TRBD1 covers 9 bases. The DNA end lines up better with TRBJ2-7; the J call may be wrong. This CDR3 region has 15 residues. Germline lookup yields CDR1 MNHNY and CDR2 SVGAGI (reference sequence). CDR3 DNA sequence: TGTGCCAGCCTTAAGTCAACAGGGGGCCAATACGAGCAGTACTTC. Translation: CASLKSTGGQYEQYF.

The CDR3 is CASSVVGGGGYNEQFF. CDR3 bases: TGTGCCAGCAGCGTAGTCGGCGGGGGGGGGTACAATGAGCAGTTCTTC. The V call is TRBV9, the J call TRBJ2-1; 9 nucleotides align to TRBD2. V trimming: 0 bases; J trimming: 4 bases; junction bases outside the gene matches: 5. This CDR3 spans 16 amino acids. The V gene's germline CDR1 is SGDLS and CDR2 YYNGEE.

The chain employs TRBV5-4 and TRBJ2-5; weak D call: TRBD2 (6 bases). The germline V gene encodes CDR1 SGHNT and CDR2 YYREEE (reference sequence). The CDR3 runs 15 residues. V was shortened by 0 bases and J by 4 bases, with 13 bases between the two germline ends. CDR3 bases: TGTGCCAGCAGCTTGGTGGTTGGGGGGACAGAGACCCAGTACTTC. It translates to CASSLVVGGTETQYF.

This chain links TRBV9 with TRBJ2-5; 10 bases agree with TRBD1. CDR3 length equals 15 residues. The V segment lost 3 bases and the J segment 5 bases; nucleotides outside the gene matches: 7. CDR1 and CDR2 (germline): SGDLS, YYNGEE. This CDR3 reads CASSEADRGIETQYF. The CDR3 region has the DNA TGTGCCAGCAGCGAGGCGGACAGGGGGATTGAGACCCAGTACTTC.

V gene TRBV18 combines with J gene TRBJ2-5; 7 nucleotides agree with TRBD1. CDR3 length equals 13 residues. The germline gives CDR1 KGHSH, CDR2 LQKENI. J was trimmed by 5 bases and V by 3 bases; bases with no gene match: 3. CDR3 nucleotides: TGTGCCAGCTCACCCGACAGGGACGAGACCCAGTACTTC. The encoded protein is CASSPDRDETQYF.

In its sample, this clone was seen once. The CDR3 DNA is TGTGCCAGCAGTCCAGGACAGGGGGGAGCCTATGGCTACACCTTC. It yields the protein CASSPGQGGAYGYTF. The V gene is TRBV27, the J gene TRBJ1-2; 10 positions match TRBD1. This CDR3 spans 15 amino acids. Germline V gene sequence: CDR1 MNHEY, CDR2 SMNVEV (reference sequence). J was trimmed by 4 bases and V by 5 bases; bases with no gene match: 7.

The chain joins TRBV19 to TRBJ1-1; D unresolved. Deletions cut 2 bases from V and 1 base from J, with 5 bases between. The CDR3 extends over 13 amino acids. Germline-derived CDR1 and CDR2 are LNHDA and SQIVND (reference sequence). The CDR3 sequence is CASSITRNTEAFF. The CDR3, as DNA: TGTGCCAGTAGTATAACCAGGAACACTGAAGCTTTCTTT.

The V gene is TRBV5-5, the J gene TRBJ2-3, with a tentative D call TRBD1 (6 bases). This CDR3 spans 15 amino acids. Per germline, CDR1 SGHKS and CDR2 YYEKEE (reference sequence). V dropped 2 bases and J dropped 6 bases, with 16 bases sitting between them. CDR3 sequence (DNA): TGTGCCAGCAGCTTTATACCAGGGGAATGGGATACGCAGTATTTT. Translated, it gives CASSFIPGEWDTQYF.

This chain joins TRBV28 and TRBJ2-3; 12 bases match TRBD2. CDR1 MDHEN and CDR2 SYDVKM come from the germline V gene. The CDR3 consists of 14 residues. The trim removed 7 bases at V and 5 bases at J, leaving 4 bases unmatched. CDR3 sequence reads: CASTRLAGEDTQYF. The CDR3 bases are TGTGCCAGCACCCGACTAGCGGGGGAAGATACGCAGTATTTT.

This rearrangement joins TRBV7-3 to TRBJ1-1, with D possibly TRBD1 on 6 matching bases. Trimming took 1 base from V and 0 from J, leaving 9 bases between them. The germline V gene has CDR1 SGHTA and CDR2 FQGTGA. CDR3 size: 15 residues. DNA for the CDR3: TGTGCCAGCAGCTTAAATACAGGGCTGAACACTGAAGCTTTCTTT. It translates to CASSLNTGLNTEAFF.

The CDR3 loop reads CASRPSLGTGSQETQYF. CDR3 coding DNA: TGTGCCAGCAGACCCTCTCTCGGGACTGGCAGCCAAGAGACCCAGTACTTC. The V gene is TRBV28, the J gene TRBJ2-5; possible D gene TRBD2, 6 bases. Germline CDR1 and CDR2: MDHEN and SYDVKM. V was clipped by 6 bases and J by 1 base, with 21 bases between them. There are 17 residues in the CDR3.

The chain recombines TRBV2 with TRBJ1-1; D perhaps matches TRBD1 (5 bases). Germline assignment: CDR1 SNHLY and CDR2 FYNNEI. The CDR3 totals 12 residues. V shed 7 bases and J shed 10 bases, with 16 bases lying between them. CDR3 region: CASTAGSGGAFF. The CDR3 DNA is TGTGCCAGCACCGCGGGATCTGGGGGAGCTTTCTTT.

This chain uses TRBV4-3 with TRBJ2-7; 7 bases are a match to TRBD2. This CDR3 is 13 amino acids long. In germline, CDR1 is LGHNA, CDR2 YSLEER. Trimming removed 3 bases from V and 5 bases from J; junction bases left unmatched: 4. CDR3 nucleotide sequence: TGCGCCAGCAGCCAGGGGAGGGCCAACGAGCAGTACTTC. Translating it yields CASSQGRANEQYF.

The V call is TRBV27, the J call TRBJ2-3, with no clear D. CDR1 and CDR2 from the germline V gene are MNHEY and SMNVEV (reference sequence). The CDR3 totals 13 residues. V was cut by 2 bases and J by 5 bases, with 8 bases left in between. CDR3 coding DNA: TGTGCCAGCAGTTTAAGAAGCGAAGATACGCAGTATTTT. It is translated as CASSLRSEDTQYF.